The next 22 T cell receptor beta chains were all read from a single sample in a study of cytomegalovirus exposure and HLA in healthy donors. Researchers ran the PCR with 60 Vbeta and 13 Jbeta primers. Method: immunoSEQ multiplex PCR; TCRdb's copy keeps in-frame clones and lacks some. Among 55,000 to 75,000 clones listed, 74% were seen once. Material for sequencing was PBMCs. These receptors came from a human donor in good health.

This sequence joins TRBV27 and TRBJ2-2, with 8 bases lining up with TRBD1. With 4 bases clipped from V and 4 bases from J, the junction kept 2 bases outside the gene matches. Germline loops: CDR1 MNHEY, CDR2 SMNVEV (reference sequence). The CDR3 length is 14 residues. Here the CDR3 reads CASSSTGGTGELFF. The CDR3 DNA follows: TGTGCCAGCAGTTCCACAGGGGGCACCGGGGAGCTGTTTTTT.

The chain links TRBV19 to TRBJ2-5; 8 bases align to TRBD1. Trimming cost V 7 bases and J 1 base; bases outside gene matches: 5. CDR1 is LNHDA and CDR2 is SQIVND in the germline V gene (reference sequence). CDR3 length: 14 amino acids. The CDR3 reads CASKDRDAQETQYF. DNA of the CDR3: TGTGCCAGTAAGGACAGGGACGCCCAAGAGACCCAGTACTTC.

This sequence joins TRBV5-1 and TRBJ2-1, with D possibly matching TRBD2 (6 bases). The germline V gene has CDR1 SGHRS and CDR2 YFSETQ. V was shortened by 0 bases and J by 8 bases, with 15 bases between the two germline ends. The CDR3 extends over 15 amino acids. In nucleotides, the CDR3 is TGCGCCAGCAGCTTGGGAGCGGGTGGCTTAGATGAGCAGTTCTTC. Amino acid sequence: CASSLGAGGLDEQFF.

The chain uses TRBV20-1 and TRBJ1-1; the D gene is possibly TRBD1 (6 bases). CDR1 and CDR2 from the germline V gene are DFQATT and SNEGSKA (reference sequence). CDR3 length equals 11 residues. Trimming took 3 bases from V and 7 from J, leaving 9 bases between them. Written as DNA, the CDR3 is TGCAGTGCTAGGCAGGGGATTGAAGCTTTCTTT. Translation: CSARQGIEAFF.

The chain uses TRBV5-6 and TRBJ2-7; a weak D match, TRBD1 (6 bases). CDR3 length equals 17 residues. The germline V gene encodes CDR1 SGHDT and CDR2 YYEEEE. V shed 2 bases and J shed 1 base, with 19 bases lying between them. The chain's CDR3 is CASSLGFQGKTSYEQYF. Written as DNA, the CDR3 is TGTGCCAGCAGCTTAGGATTCCAGGGGAAAACTTCCTACGAGCAGTACTTC.

The chain uses TRBV18 and TRBJ2-2, with 7 bases aligning to TRBD1. CDR1 is KGHSH, CDR2 LQKENI, per germline. V gave up 3 bases and J gave up 1 base; unmatched junction bases: 5. The CDR3 is made up of 16 amino acids. The CDR3 DNA reads as TGTGCCAGCTCACCTGGGACAGTCCTGAACACCGGGGAGCTGTTTTTT. It translates to CASSPGTVLNTGELFF.

This chain links TRBV4-2 with TRBJ1-1; no firm D call. V shed 1 base and J shed 2 bases, with 17 bases lying between them. The CDR3 extends over 17 amino acids. Germline V lookup: CDR1 LGHNA, CDR2 YNFKEQ. This CDR3 reads CASSQGGVRGVNTEAFF. As DNA, the CDR3 is TGTGCCAGCAGCCAAGGAGGCGTGCGGGGAGTTAACACTGAAGCTTTCTTT.

The chain uses TRBV11-2 and TRBJ2-1; unclear D gene. The CDR3 is made up of 13 amino acids. Germline loops: CDR1 SGHAT, CDR2 FQNNGV. V dropped 5 bases and J dropped 9 bases, with 14 bases sitting between them. In DNA, the CDR3 is TGTGCCAGCAGCCCCGGCGGAGATCCTGAGCAGTTCTTC. Its protein product is CASSPGGDPEQFF. The full variable domain, with the rest looked up from reference TRBV11-2 and TRBJ2-1, is EAGVAQSPRYKIIEKRQSVAFWCNPISGHATLYWYQQILGQGPKLLIQFQNNGVVDDSQLPKDRFSAERLKGVDSTLKIQPAKLEDSAVYLCASSPGGDPEQFFGPGTRLTVL.

The chain uses TRBV30 and TRBJ2-1, with 8 bases identical to TRBD2. V shed 0 bases, J shed 7 bases, and the junction held 8 bases outside the gene matches. The length of the CDR3 is 15 residues. The germline V gene has CDR1 GTSNPN and CDR2 SVGIG (reference sequence). CDR3 protein: CAWSVRGGALNEQFF. CDR3 bases: TGTGCCTGGAGTGTACGGGGGGGGGCCCTAAATGAGCAGTTCTTC. The whole variable domain, filled in from reference TRBV30 and TRBJ2-1, reads SQTIHQWPATLVQPVGSPLSLECTVEGTSNPNLYWYRQAAGRGLQLLFYSVGIGQISSEVPQNLSASRPQDRQFILSSKKLLLSDSGFYLCAWSVRGGALNEQFFGPGTRLTVL.

This rearrangement joins TRBV11-2 to TRBJ2-7; 9 positions agree with TRBD1. This CDR3 comprises 16 residues. CDR1 and CDR2 (germline): SGHAT, FQNNGV. V lost 5 bases to trimming and J lost 4 bases; unmatched junction nucleotides: 12. The DNA of the CDR3 is TGTGCCAGCAGCCTAAAGGTAGGGACAGGGATTTACGAGCAGTACTTC. It is translated as CASSLKVGTGIYEQYF.

The CDR3: CASSSDRYRIDEQFF. DNA for the CDR3: TGTGCCAGCAGCTCCGACAGGTATCGAATAGATGAGCAGTTCTTC. The J gene is TRBJ2-1, the V gene TRBV14, with D perhaps matching TRBD1 (6 bases). CDR3 size: 15 residues. Germline-derived CDR1 and CDR2 are SGHDN and FVKESK. The V gene lost 5 bases and the J gene lost 8 bases, with 19 bases spanning the gap.

The J gene is TRBJ1-1, the V gene TRBV19, with D unresolved. The CDR3 length is 15 residues. The V and J ends lost 1 base and 3 bases respectively, with 12 bases between them. Germline V gives CDR1 LNHDA, CDR2 SQIVND (reference sequence). This chain's CDR3 is CASSIAIWRDTEAFF. In DNA form, the CDR3 reads TGTGCCAGTAGTATAGCGATCTGGAGGGACACTGAAGCTTTCTTT.

This clone was counted once. The chain is built from TRBV5-4 and TRBJ2-5, with 7 bases matching TRBD2. J was trimmed by 11 bases and V by 3 bases; bases with no gene match: 7. Germline V gives CDR1 SGHNT, CDR2 YYREEE (reference sequence). CDR3 length equals 12 residues. The chain's CDR3 is CASSSELGGQYF. CDR3 nucleotide sequence: TGTGCCAGCAGCTCCGAGCTGGGGGGGCAGTACTTC.

About this clone itself: The identical CDR3 is also encoded by other nucleotide sequences in the sample. This rearrangement joins TRBV27 to TRBJ2-5; 8 bases map to TRBD1. With V trimmed by 5 bases and J by 5 bases, 4 bases remained unmatched. This CDR3 has 13 residues. Germline-derived CDR1 and CDR2 are MNHEY and SMNVEV (reference sequence). CDR3 DNA sequence: TGTGCCAGCAGTCGACAGGGGACGGAGACCCAGTACTTC. The encoded protein is CASSRQGTETQYF.

Note on this clone: Germline is not matched at one junction end, which may reflect a read error. The chain recombines TRBV7-9 with TRBJ1-3; no firm D call. This CDR3 region has 16 residues. The germline V gene has CDR1 SEHNR and CDR2 FQNEAQ (reference sequence). The CDR3 DNA reads as TGTTCCAGCAGTCCCCGGTCGGGGATCTCTGGAAACACCATATATTTT. Its protein product is CSSSPRSGISGNTIYF. The complete variable domain, with remaining parts taken from reference TRBV7-9 and TRBJ1-3, reads DTGVSQNPRHKITKRGQNVTFRCDPISEHNRLYWYRQTLGQGPEFLTYFQNEAQLEKSRLLSDRFSAERPKGSFSTLEIQRTEQGDSAMYLCSSSPRSGISGNTIYFGEGSWLTVV.

The J gene is TRBJ2-1, the V gene TRBV7-8, with D perhaps TRBD2 (5 bases). V shed 1 base and J shed 1 base, with 8 bases lying between them. Germline assignment: CDR1 SGHVS and CDR2 FQNEAQ. This CDR3 is built from 15 residues. CDR3: CASSLVGESYNEQFF. CDR3 bases: TGTGCCAGCAGCTTAGTGGGAGAATCCTACAATGAGCAGTTCTTC.

This chain uses TRBV28 with TRBJ1-2; D is unresolved. The CDR3 consists of 13 residues. Germline CDR1 is MDHEN and CDR2 is SYDVKM. V was pared by 3 bases and J by 8 bases, with 13 bases between. The CDR3 DNA follows: TGTGCCAGCAGTTTGGAGGGAATAGTCGGCTACACCTTC. Translation gives CASSLEGIVGYTF.

This clone was picked up a small number of times. The chain links TRBV13 to TRBJ2-7; 11 positions agree with TRBD1. The CDR3 is made up of 16 amino acids. Germline loops: CDR1 PRHDT, CDR2 FYEKMQ (reference sequence). V gave up 5 bases and J gave up 7 bases; unmatched junction bases: 13. This CDR3 reads CASSQRPGQGVGEQYF. CDR3 nucleotide sequence: TGTGCCAGCAGCCAGAGACCGGGACAGGGGGTAGGGGAGCAGTACTTC.

This clone was picked up one time. This chain connects TRBV11-2 to TRBJ2-7; D is unclear. V lost 8 bases, J lost 5 bases, and 10 bases lay in between. The germline V gene has CDR1 SGHAT and CDR2 FQNNGV. There are 11 residues in the CDR3. CDR3 in DNA: TGTGCCAGCCGACATAACCACGAGCAGTACTTC. Translating it yields CASRHNHEQYF.

The chain recombines TRBV2 with TRBJ1-2, with 8 bases lining up with TRBD1. The CDR3 extends over 12 amino acids. Germline-derived CDR1 and CDR2 are SNHLY and FYNNEI. Trimming took 6 bases from V and 3 from J; bases not matched to a gene: 0. The CDR3, as DNA: TGTGCCAGCAGGGACAGGGACTATGGCTACACCTTC. This codes for CASRDRDYGYTF.

The chain uses TRBV10-3 and TRBJ2-7, with 10 bases fitting TRBD2. Trimming removed 6 bases from V and 4 bases from J; junction bases left unmatched: 6. Germline V CDR1 and CDR2: ENHRY, SYGVKD. This CDR3 has 14 residues. CDR3 loop: CAIRKAGGPYEQYF. In DNA form, the CDR3 reads TGTGCCATCAGGAAAGCGGGAGGGCCTTACGAGCAGTACTTC.

The chain joins TRBV5-8 to TRBJ2-1, with 7 bases that match TRBD1. This CDR3 has 14 amino acids. The V gene's germline CDR1 is SGHTS and CDR2 YDEGEE. V was pared by 9 bases and J by 4 bases, with 10 bases of the junction left unmatched. The CDR3 bases are TGTGCCATCCTTACAGGGGCGCTTTACAATGAGCAGTTCTTC. Protein sequence: CAILTGALYNEQFF.